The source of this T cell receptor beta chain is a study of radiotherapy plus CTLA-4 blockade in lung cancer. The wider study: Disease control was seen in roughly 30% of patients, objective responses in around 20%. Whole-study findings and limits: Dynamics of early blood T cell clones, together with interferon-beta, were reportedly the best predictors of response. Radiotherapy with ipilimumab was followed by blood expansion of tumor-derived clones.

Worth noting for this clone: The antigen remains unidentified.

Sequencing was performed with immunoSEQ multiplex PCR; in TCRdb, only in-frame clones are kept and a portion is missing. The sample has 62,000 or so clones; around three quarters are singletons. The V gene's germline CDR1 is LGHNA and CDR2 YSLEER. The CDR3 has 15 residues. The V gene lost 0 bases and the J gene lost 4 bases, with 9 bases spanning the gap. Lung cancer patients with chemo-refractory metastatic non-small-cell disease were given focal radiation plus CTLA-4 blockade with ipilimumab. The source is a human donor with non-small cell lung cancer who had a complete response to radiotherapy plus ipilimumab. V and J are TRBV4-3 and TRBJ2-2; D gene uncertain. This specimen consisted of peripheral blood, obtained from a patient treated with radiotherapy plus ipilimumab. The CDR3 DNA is TGCGCCAGCAGCCAAGATGTGTCTATCACCGGGGAGCTGTTTTTT. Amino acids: CASSQDVSITGELFF.